This record looks at one TCR beta chain sequence and its context. The sample is drawn from a study of T cell responses to AZD1222 COVID-19 vaccine. Sequencing used immunoSEQ multiplex PCR; TCRdb keeps in-frame clones, though not all of them. This table has approximately 110,000 clones, 87% appearing once. The clonotype was recovered from an adult in good health. The starting material was peripheral blood, obtained on day 0 of AZD1222 vaccination.

The DNA of the CDR3 is TGTGCCAGTAGTATCCTAGCGGGACCCTACGAGCAGTACTTC. As protein: CASSILAGPYEQYF. This sequence joins TRBV19 and TRBJ2-7, with TRBD2 identical over 9 bases. Unmatched junction bases numbered 2, after V lost 3 bases and J lost 2 bases. This CDR3 comprises 14 residues. The V gene's germline CDR1 is LNHDA and CDR2 SQIVND (reference sequence).